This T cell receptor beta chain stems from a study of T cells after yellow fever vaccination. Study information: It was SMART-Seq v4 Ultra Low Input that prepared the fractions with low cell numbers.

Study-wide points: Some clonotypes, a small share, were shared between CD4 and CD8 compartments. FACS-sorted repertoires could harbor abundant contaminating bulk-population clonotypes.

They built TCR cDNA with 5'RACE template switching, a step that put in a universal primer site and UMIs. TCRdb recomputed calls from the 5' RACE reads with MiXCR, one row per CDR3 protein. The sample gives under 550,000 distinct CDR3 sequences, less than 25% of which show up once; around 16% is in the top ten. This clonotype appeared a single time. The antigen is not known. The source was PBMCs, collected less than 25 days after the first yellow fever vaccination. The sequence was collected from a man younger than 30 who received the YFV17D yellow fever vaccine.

The CDR3 sequence is CTCSLRGMNTEAFF. DNA of the CDR3: TGTACCTGCAGTTTAAGAGGAATGAACACTGAAGCTTTCTTT. The V and J genes are TRBV2 and TRBJ1-1, with D unclear. CDR1 is SNHLY, CDR2 FYNNEI, per germline. This CDR3 spans 14 amino acids.